This record looks at one T cell receptor beta chain sequence and its context. Its antigen is not identified. Stated treatment: oral pan-JAK inhibitor, 5-10 mg twice daily. This sample is part of a study of CD8+ T cells in alopecia areata. Notes on the study in general: Many expanded lesional clones persisted in scalp and blood during tofacitinib treatment. Scalp clonality and expanded CD8+ clones among the top 100 were significantly decreased by tofacitinib.

cDNA serving as the sequencing template came from extracted, reverse transcribed RNA. Generated by immunoSEQ multiplex PCR, the TCRdb table keeps only in-frame clones and is missing some. The repertoire has about 87,000 clones, about 71% of them found once; the top ten carry 17%. The sequences come from CD8+ T cells sorted from blood, collected at week 44, from a patient treated with tofacitinib. This clonotype was obtained from a human donor with alopecia areata.

CDR3 DNA sequence: TGTGCCTGGGGAACTAGCAATGAGCAGTTCTTC. This translates into CAWGTSNEQFF. This chain uses TRBV30 with TRBJ2-1; D is perhaps TRBD2 (5 bases). CDR1 is GTSNPN and CDR2 is SVGIG in the germline V gene (reference sequence). This CDR3 spans 11 amino acids. V was clipped by 5 bases and J by 6 bases, with 8 bases between them.